This TCR beta chain emerged from a study of CD8+ T cells in alopecia areata. Overall study findings and caveats: Lesional scalp, notably in alopecia totalis/universalis, had clonality above that of normal scalp.

cDNA serving as the sequencing template came from extracted, reverse transcribed RNA. Sequencing was performed with immunoSEQ multiplex PCR; in TCRdb, only in-frame clones are kept and a portion is missing. The sample lists roughly 150,000 clones, around 47% seen once, with over 5.5% in the top ten. A remark on this clone: Its cognate antigen is unknown.

The CDR3 runs 14 residues. With V trimmed by 5 bases and J by 13 bases, 9 bases remained unmatched. CDR1 and CDR2 from the germline V gene are SNHLY and FYNNEI. The gene calls are TRBV2 and TRBJ2-1; 12 positions match TRBD2. This TCR was sampled from a human donor with alopecia areata. Sequencing was performed on CD4+ T cells sorted from blood. CDR3 amino acids: CASSPLTSGSTQFF. The CDR3 DNA is TGTGCCAGCAGTCCCCTGACTAGCGGGAGTACTCAGTTCTTC. Based on the CDR3 plus reference TRBV2 and TRBJ2-1, the full variable domain is EPEVTQTPSHQVTQMGQEVILRCVPISNHLYFYWYRQILGQKVEFLVSFYNNEISEKSEIFDDQFSVERPDGSNFTLKIRSTKLEDSAMYFCASSPLTSGSTQFFGPGTRLTVL.